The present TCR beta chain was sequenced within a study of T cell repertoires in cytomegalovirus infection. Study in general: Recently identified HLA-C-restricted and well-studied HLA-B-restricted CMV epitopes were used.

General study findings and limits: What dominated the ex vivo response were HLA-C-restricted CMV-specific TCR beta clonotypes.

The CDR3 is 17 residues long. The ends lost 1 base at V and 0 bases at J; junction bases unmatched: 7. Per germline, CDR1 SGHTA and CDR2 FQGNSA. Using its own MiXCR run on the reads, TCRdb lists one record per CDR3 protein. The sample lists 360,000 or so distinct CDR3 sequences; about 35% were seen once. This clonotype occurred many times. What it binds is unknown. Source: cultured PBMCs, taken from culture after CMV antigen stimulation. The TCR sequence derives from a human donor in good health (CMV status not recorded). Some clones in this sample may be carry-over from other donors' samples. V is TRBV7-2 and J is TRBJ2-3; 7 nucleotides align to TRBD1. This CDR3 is CASSLVGTVASTDTQYF. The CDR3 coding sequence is TGTGCCAGCAGCTTAGTCGGGACAGTGGCTAGCACAGATACGCAGTATTTT.